These 10 T cell receptor beta chains came from one sample sequenced in a study of identical twins. TCRdb redid the calling of the 5' RACE reads with MiXCR, one entry per CDR3 protein. The top ten hold about 1% of the sample, which has fewer than 500,000 distinct CDR3 sequences, over 11% seen once. The sample also formed part of further work on yellow fever vaccine responses in identical twins.

The specimen was CD4+ T cells sorted from blood. All receptors come from a woman aged 18-30 years in good health.

The CDR3 DNA follows: TGTGCCAGCAGTTTTAGTCAGGGGAAGACCCAGTACTTC. Translation: CASSFSQGKTQYF. This chain links TRBV12-3 or TRBV12-4 with TRBJ2-5; maybe TRBD1 (6 bases). V shed 3 bases and J shed 6 bases, with 11 bases lying between them. This CDR3 has 13 amino acids.

This clonotype was picked up many times. The rearrangement joins TRBV12-3 or TRBV12-4 to TRBJ1-2; TRBD1 is a possible D gene (6 bases). CDR3 length: 15 residues. Trimming shortened V by 5 bases and J by 3 bases, and 16 bases separated the two germline ends. The CDR3 DNA follows: TGTGCCAGCAGTCCGGACAGCCCGGAGTACTATGGCTACACCTTC. Encoded protein: CASSPDSPEYYGYTF.

The sample holds a few counts of this clonotype. The CDR3 DNA follows: TGCGCCAGCAGCCAAACGGGAGGAGAGACCTACGAGCAGTACTTC. Residues: CASSQTGGETYEQYF. The chain employs TRBV4-3 and TRBJ2-7; the match to TRBD2 covers 7 bases. Trimming took 2 bases from V and 2 from J; bases not matched to a gene: 6. Germline CDR1 reads LGHNA; CDR2 reads YSLEER. The CDR3 is 15 amino acids.

The chain combines TRBV20-1 with TRBJ2-1; D is unresolved. The CDR3 totals 16 residues. Germline V gives CDR1 DFQATT, CDR2 SNEGSKA (reference sequence). Trimming stripped 1 base from V and 0 bases from J, with 13 bases between. CDR3 sequence (DNA): TGCAGTGCTAGAGTAATCGGGTCCAGCTCCTACAATGAGCAGTTCTTC. Amino acid sequence: CSARVIGSSSYNEQFF.

This clonotype was picked up a small number of times. This chain links TRBV5-1 with TRBJ2-3; 9 nucleotides agree with TRBD2. CDR3 size: 16 residues. V lost 0 bases to trimming and J lost 5 bases; unmatched junction nucleotides: 7. From germline, CDR1 is SGHRS and CDR2 YFSETQ. This CDR3 reads CASSLEGRGGEDTQYF. Here the CDR3 DNA reads TGCGCCAGCAGCTTGGAAGGGCGGGGGGGCGAAGATACGCAGTATTTT. Supplemented by reference TRBV5-1 and TRBJ2-3, the full variable domain reads KAGVTQTPRYLIKTRGQQVTLSCSPISGHRSVSWYQQTPGQGLQFLFEYFSETQRNKGNFPGRFSGRQFSNSRSEMNVSTLELGDSALYLCASSLEGRGGEDTQYFGPGTRLTVL.

The sample holds a few counts of this clonotype. V and J are TRBV7-2 and TRBJ2-7; D is perhaps TRBD1 (6 bases). Germline CDR1 reads SGHTA; CDR2 reads FQGNSA. This CDR3 has 13 residues. V gave up 4 bases and J gave up 6 bases, with 13 bases separating them. CDR3 sequence (DNA): TGTGCCAGCAGCTGGACCCAGGGGATCGAGCAGTACTTC. The encoded protein is CASSWTQGIEQYF.

The V call is TRBV10-3, the J call TRBJ2-3, with TRBD2 matching 8 bases. Germline CDR1 reads ENHRY; CDR2 reads SYGVKD. The V gene end was trimmed by 8 bases and the J gene end by 2 bases; junction bases not matched to a gene: 6. CDR3 size: 14 residues. The CDR3 reads CAIATSGNTDTQYF. For the CDR3, the DNA is TGTGCCATCGCCACTAGCGGAAACACAGATACGCAGTATTTT.

In its sample, this clonotype was seen many times. The CDR3 spells CSVEPGGSYNEQFF. Written as DNA, the CDR3 is TGCAGCGTCGAGCCGGGCGGCTCCTACAATGAGCAGTTCTTC. The J gene is TRBJ2-1, the V gene TRBV29-1, with D unresolved. The V gene lost 6 bases and the J gene lost 0 bases, with 12 bases spanning the gap. Germline CDR1 and CDR2: SQVTM and ANQGSEA. This CDR3 spans 14 amino acids.

The chain is built from TRBV3-1 and TRBJ2-1, with unresolved D. Germline CDR1 LGHDT, CDR2 YNNKEL (reference sequence). Trimming took 3 bases from V and 7 from J, leaving 7 bases between them. The CDR3 has 12 residues. The CDR3 DNA reads TGTGCCAGCAGCCATAACCGTAATGAGCAGTTCTTC. It codes for CASSHNRNEQFF.

The gene calls are TRBV25-1 and TRBJ2-1; 7 bases agree with TRBD2. The germline V gene encodes CDR1 MGHDK and CDR2 SYGVNS. The CDR3 runs 17 residues. J gave up 5 bases and V 5 bases, and 15 bases lay outside the gene matches. The chain's CDR3 is CASSKRLGGGLDNEQFF. The CDR3 DNA sequence: TGTGCCAGCAGTAAACGCTTGGGGGGAGGGCTGGACAATGAGCAGTTCTTC.